Listed below are T cell receptor beta chains from one sample, sequenced in a study of control samples from healthy donors and cancer patients. TCRdb keeps only in-frame clones here, not all; method: immunoSEQ multiplex PCR. The sample consists of 100,000 to 150,000 clones, around 86% of them appearing once. The sequenced sample consisted of blood. These receptor sequences come from a man in his forties in good health. CDR3s include the opening cysteine and the closing phenylalanine or tryptophan. D genes are given only for firm matches. Rows give clone size only sometimes, using once, few, many, or a class for an expanded clone.

D gene	V gene	clone size	J gene	CDR3 DNA	CDR3 protein
TRBD1	TRBV6-6	-	TRBJ2-1	TGTGCCAGCAGTTACTCAGGGACAGGGCGGGATGAGCAGTTCTTC	CASSYSGTGRDEQFF
-	TRBV29-1	few	TRBJ1-1	TGCAGCGTCCGCCCGCGGGATTCTGAAGCTTTCTTT	CSVRPRDSEAFF
TRBD2	TRBV24-1	few	TRBJ2-3	TGTGCCACCAGTGACTCCATTAGCGGGGGGGCTATAGATACGCAGTATTTT	CATSDSISGGAIDTQYF
TRBD2	TRBV10-1	few	TRBJ2-3	TGCGCCAGCAGACGGACTAGCGGGGTCACAGATACGCAGTATTTT	CASRRTSGVTDTQYF
-	TRBV12-3/TRBV12-4	-	TRBJ1-1	TGTGCCAGCAGTTACAGGCCGTCCGCTGAAGCTTTCTTT	CASSYRPSAEAFF
-	TRBV14	-	TRBJ1-2	TGTGCCAGCAGCCGACACCTTACCTATGGCTACACCTTC	CASSRHLTYGYTF
-	TRBV5-6	-	TRBJ1-5	TGTGCCAGCAGCCACCGTTCACATTGGTATAGCAATCAGCCCCAGCATTTT	CASSHRSHWYSNQPQHF
TRBD1	TRBV5-1	-	TRBJ2-3	TGCGCCAGCAGCTTGGGCAGTCCGACAGGGGGGGCAGATACGCAGTATTTT	CASSLGSPTGGADTQYF
-	TRBV5-6	few	TRBJ2-4	TGTGCCAGCAGCTTGGAGGAGGGGCTGGGGCGAAACATTCAGTACTTC	CASSLEEGLGRNIQYF
TRBD1	TRBV7-2	-	TRBJ2-7	TGTGCCAGCAGCTTCGTACAGGGGGCTGCCTACGAGCAGTACTTC	CASSFVQGAAYEQYF
-	TRBV6-1	-	TRBJ2-3	TGTGCCAGCAGTGAATTGGTAACAGATACGCAGTATTTT	CASSELVTDTQYF
-	TRBV5-4	-	TRBJ2-7	TGTGCCAGCAGCTTGCTAGGGATGGACGAGCAGTACTTC	CASSLLGMDEQYF
-	TRBV24-1	-	TRBJ2-2	TGTGCCACCAGTGATCTCCCGGGGGAGCTGTTTTTT	CATSDLPGELFF
-	TRBV12-3/TRBV12-4	-	TRBJ1-3	TGTGCCAGCAACCCGACATGGGACACCATATATTTT	CASNPTWDTIYF
-	TRBV7-9	-	TRBJ2-3	TGTGCCAGCAGCCCCCGGGGCGGTACGCAGTATTTT	CASSPRGGTQYF
TRBD1	TRBV6-5	-	TRBJ1-3	TGTGCCAGCACCGGGACAGGGAAAGGAAACACCATATATTTT	CASTGTGKGNTIYF
TRBD1	TRBV18	-	TRBJ2-7	TGTGCCAGCTCTCCTACCGGGACAGGGGCCTACGAGCAGTACTTC	CASSPTGTGAYEQYF
-	TRBV5-1	-	TRBJ2-1	TGCGCCAGCAGCTTGCGCCCCAGTGTCGGGAATGAGCAGTTCTTC	CASSLRPSVGNEQFF
TRBD2	TRBV6-5	-	TRBJ2-1	TGTGCCAGCAGTTACCTGCCGGGGGGGCCTAACAATGAGCAGTTCTTC	CASSYLPGGPNNEQFF
-	TRBV11-2	-	TRBJ2-7	TGTGCCAGCAGCCTCGGACTGGGAGCCTACGAGCAGTACTTC	CASSLGLGAYEQYF
-	TRBV19	-	TRBJ1-2	TGTGCCAGTAGTATAGGGTCATTCGAAGATGGCTACACCTTC	CASSIGSFEDGYTF
-	TRBV18	once	TRBJ1-1	TGTGCCAGCACGGAAATCGACAGCTTGAACACTGAAGCTTTCTTT	CASTEIDSLNTEAFF
TRBD2	TRBV5-4	-	TRBJ2-7	TGTGCCAGCAGCAGGACTAGCGGGGTTTACGAGCAGTACTTC	CASSRTSGVYEQYF
-	TRBV27	-	TRBJ1-6	TGTGCCAGCAGTTTATTGGGGGTCGGGCGGGGTAACAATTCACCCCTCCACTTT	CASSLLGVGRGNNSPLHF
TRBD2	TRBV30	-	TRBJ2-1	TGTGCCTGGAGTTCCGGGACTAGCCTGGTAGGTGAGCAGTTCTTC	CAWSSGTSLVGEQFF
-	TRBV18	-	TRBJ1-1	TGTGCCAGCTCACCCGGGACGGCCATGAACACTGAAGCTTTCTTT	CASSPGTAMNTEAFF
TRBD1	TRBV7-2	once	TRBJ1-2	TGTGCCAGCAGCACCACCGGGACAGCGTATGGCTACACCTTC	CASSTTGTAYGYTF
TRBD2	TRBV6-1	-	TRBJ2-7	TGTGCCAGCAGTGAGGGGACTAGCGGTTACGAGCAGTACTTC	CASSEGTSGYEQYF
-	TRBV7-9	-	TRBJ2-4	TGTGCCAGCAGCTTTAGTTCGGGGTCGGGCATTCAGTACTTC	CASSFSSGSGIQYF
TRBD1	TRBV6-1	-	TRBJ2-3	TGTGCCAGCAGTGAAGCCGAGGGACAGGGAGACGATACGCAGTATTTT	CASSEAEGQGDDTQYF
TRBD1	TRBV6-2/TRBV6-3	-	TRBJ1-2	TGTGCCAGCAGCGCCGGACAGGTGGGAATTAACTATGGCTACACCTTC	CASSAGQVGINYGYTF
-	TRBV12-3/TRBV12-4	-	TRBJ1-3	TGTGCCAGCGCGGGAGGGGGAAACACCATATATTTT	CASAGGGNTIYF
TRBD1	TRBV24-1	once	TRBJ1-5	TGTGCCACCAGTGATTCACGGGACAGTAGCAATCAGCCCCAGCATTTT	CATSDSRDSSNQPQHF
-	TRBV4-1	-	TRBJ2-7	TGCGCCAGCAGCTCGACGCGGACAGTCCGCGAGCAGTACTTC	CASSSTRTVREQYF
TRBD2	TRBV18	few	TRBJ2-3	TGTGCCAGCTCACCTAATGCAGCGGGGACTAGCACAGATACGCAGTATTTT	CASSPNAAGTSTDTQYF
TRBD1	TRBV4-3	-	TRBJ1-4	TGCGCCAGCAGCCGTGGTCACAGGGGCGAAAAACTGTTTTTT	CASSRGHRGEKLFF
-	TRBV28	-	TRBJ2-3	TGTGCCAGCAGTTTTGTGGCGGGCACAGATACGCAGTATTTT	CASSFVAGTDTQYF
-	TRBV27	-	TRBJ1-3	TGTGCCAGCAACCACCCCTCGGGAGGGACTTCTGGAAACACCATATATTTT	CASNHPSGGTSGNTIYF
-	TRBV6-2/TRBV6-3	once	TRBJ1-2	TGTGCCAGCAGTTACTCGACAGAACCAAAGGGCGCTAACTATGGCTACACCTTC	CASSYSTEPKGANYGYTF
-	TRBV3-1/TRBV3-2	-	TRBJ2-4	TGTGCCAGCAGGGGGAATTGGCTAGCCAAAAACATTCAGTACTTC	CASRGNWLAKNIQYF
TRBD2	TRBV4-1	-	TRBJ2-6	TGCGCCAGCAGCCAAGATCGAGGGCTAGCGGGGGCTTCTGGGGCCAACGTCCTGACTTTC	CASSQDRGLAGASGANVLTF
-	TRBV7-9	-	TRBJ1-6	TGTGCCAGCAGCTTAGAAGTCTATAATTCACCCCTCCACTTT	CASSLEVYNSPLHF
TRBD2	TRBV11-3	-	TRBJ2-2	TGTGCCAGCAGCCGCAATAGCGGGGGGGCGGTCGGGGAGCTGTTTTTT	CASSRNSGGAVGELFF
-	TRBV5-6	-	TRBJ1-2	TGTGCCAGCATCCGGGACCCTTCAAAAAGTGGGTGGGGCTACACCTTC	CASIRDPSKSGWGYTF
-	TRBV7-8	few	TRBJ2-5	TGTGCCAGCAGTCTCGGACAAAGCCAAGAGACCCAGTACTTC	CASSLGQSQETQYF
-	TRBV7-6	-	TRBJ1-3	TGTGCCAGCAGCTTACGTCGGGAGACGGGAAACACCATATATTTT	CASSLRRETGNTIYF
-	TRBV24-1	-	TRBJ2-1	TGTGCCACCAGTGATTCGTCTCTTGCGCCGACCTACAATGAGCAGTTCTTC	CATSDSSLAPTYNEQFF
-	TRBV7-8	-	TRBJ1-1	TGTGCCAGCAGCTTCAGGATTAGCACTGAAGCTTTCTTT	CASSFRISTEAFF
-	TRBV11-1	-	TRBJ1-6	TGTGCCAGCAGCTTAATTCAAGGGGTAGGGTCACCCCTCCACTTT	CASSLIQGVGSPLHF
-	TRBV15	-	TRBJ2-2	TGTGCCACCAGCAGCCTCGTGGTCGATACCGGGGAGCTGTTTTTT	CATSSLVVDTGELFF
-	TRBV5-1	-	TRBJ2-5	TGCGCCAGCAGCTTGGCTCACCCCCAAGAGACCCAGTACTTC	CASSLAHPQETQYF
-	TRBV3-1/TRBV3-2	-	TRBJ2-2	TGTGCCAGCAGCCAAAGGCGTAAGACAGGCGGCACCGGGGAGCTGTTTTTT	CASSQRRKTGGTGELFF